These 10 T cell receptor beta chains originate from one sample sequenced in a study of blood T cell repertoires in COVID-19. Produced via immunoSEQ multiplex PCR; TCRdb's table is partial and in-frame only. The sample records under 45,000 clones, over 75% being singletons. Sequencing input: peripheral blood. The receptors were sampled from a human donor in a cohort sampled during active COVID-19.

The chain uses TRBV2 and TRBJ2-5; 11 bases align to TRBD2. CDR1 SNHLY and CDR2 FYNNEI come from the germline V gene. This CDR3 has 14 amino acids. Losses at the gene ends were 8 bases for V and 1 base for J; bases not matched to a gene: 3. CDR3 in amino acids: CASGGTSGQETQYF. The CDR3 DNA reads as TGTGCCAGCGGGGGGACTAGCGGCCAAGAGACCCAGTACTTC.

This chain links TRBV29-1 with TRBJ2-7; 9 bases align to TRBD2. The trim removed 3 bases at V and 4 bases at J, leaving 4 bases unmatched. Germline CDR1 reads SQVTM; CDR2 reads ANQGSEA. This CDR3 comprises 13 residues. The CDR3 sequence is CSVEAGGRYEQYF. CDR3 in DNA: TGCAGCGTTGAGGCGGGAGGGCGGTACGAGCAGTACTTC.

The J gene is TRBJ1-5, the V gene TRBV6-1; maybe TRBD1 (5 bases). CDR3 length: 17 residues. Germline-derived CDR1 and CDR2 are MNHNS and SASEGT. Trimming removed 2 bases at V and 0 bases at J, with 14 bases between. CDR3 sequence: CASSELGEVYSNQPQHF. Written as DNA, the CDR3 is TGTGCCAGCAGTGAACTAGGGGAGGTTTATAGCAATCAGCCCCAGCATTTT.

This chain uses TRBV5-4 with TRBJ2-1, with 9 bases matching TRBD2. V dropped 2 bases and J dropped 11; count of bases not matched to a gene: 11. The CDR3 covers 15 residues. Germline V gene data show CDR1 as SGHNT and CDR2 as YYREEE (reference sequence). CDR3 DNA sequence: TGTGCCAGCAGCTTACTGGGACTAGCCGTAACTCAGCAGTTCTTC. Protein sequence: CASSLLGLAVTQQFF.

This chain joins TRBV6-5 and TRBJ2-7, with 10 bases fitting TRBD2. The germline V gene has CDR1 MNHEY and CDR2 SVGAGI. CDR3 length: 16 residues. The V gene end was trimmed by 3 bases and the J gene end by 5 bases; junction bases not matched to a gene: 10. The CDR3: CASSYLRLAGVHEQYF. CDR3 coding DNA: TGTGCCAGCAGTTATCTTCGTCTAGCGGGAGTCCACGAGCAGTACTTC.

DNA of the CDR3: TGTGCCAGCAGCTTATGGGGACTCCGGTCCCAAAATACGCAGTATTTT. Translated, it gives CASSLWGLRSQNTQYF. The V gene is TRBV7-2, the J gene TRBJ2-3; maybe TRBD2 (6 bases). V lost 2 bases and J 7 bases, leaving 19 bases between the germline ends. CDR3 size: 16 residues. Per the germline V gene, CDR1 is SGHTA and CDR2 is FQGNSA. The complete variable domain, with remaining parts taken from reference TRBV7-2 and TRBJ2-3, reads GAGVSQSPSNKVTEKGKDVELRCDPISGHTALYWYRQSLGQGLEFLIYFQGNSAPDKSGLPSDRFSAERTGGSVSTLTIQRTQQEDSAVYLCASSLWGLRSQNTQYFGPGTRLTVL.

CDR3 residues: CASSQRDRGYTDTQYF. The CDR3 DNA sequence: TGTGCCAGCAGCCAGAGGGACAGGGGTTACACAGATACGCAGTATTTT. The chain links TRBV7-6 to TRBJ2-3, with 10 nucleotides matching TRBD1. Trimming removed 5 bases from V and 2 bases from J; junction bases left unmatched: 7. The CDR3 spans 16 residues. The germline V gene encodes CDR1 SGHVS and CDR2 FNYEAQ.

V is TRBV7-3 and J is TRBJ2-7; TRBD2 is a possible D gene (5 bases). Germline assignment: CDR1 SGHTA and CDR2 FQGTGA. The CDR3 consists of 13 residues. Trimming pared 0 bases from V and 6 bases from J, leaving 9 bases between. The DNA of the CDR3 is TGTGCCAGCAGCTTAACGCGGGTCTCCGAGCAGTACTTC. It specifies CASSLTRVSEQYF.

The chain employs TRBV6-5 and TRBJ2-2, with no clear D. Germline V lookup: CDR1 MNHEY, CDR2 SVGAGI. This CDR3 has 14 amino acids. Trimming stripped 6 bases from V and 2 bases from J, with 10 bases between. For the CDR3, the DNA is TGTGCCAGCAGGGGTGGGCTTAACACCGGGGAGCTGTTTTTT. Encoded protein: CASRGGLNTGELFF.

This clone showed up just a few times. This chain links TRBV30 with TRBJ1-2, with D possibly being TRBD1 (5 bases). The V end lost 3 bases, the J end lost 8 bases, and 22 bases lay between the germline ends. The CDR3 is made up of 15 amino acids. Germline V CDR1 and CDR2: GTSNPN, SVGIG (reference sequence). CDR3 in DNA: TGTGCCTGGAGCCACGCGGGATTGGGGGTGTTCGGCTACACCTTC. Its translation: CAWSHAGLGVFGYTF. Filled out from reference TRBV30 and TRBJ1-2, the complete variable domain reads SQTIHQWPATLVQPVGSPLSLECTVEGTSNPNLYWYRQAAGRGLQLLFYSVGIGQISSEVPQNLSASRPQDRQFILSSKKLLLSDSGFYLCAWSHAGLGVFGYTFGSGTRLTVV.